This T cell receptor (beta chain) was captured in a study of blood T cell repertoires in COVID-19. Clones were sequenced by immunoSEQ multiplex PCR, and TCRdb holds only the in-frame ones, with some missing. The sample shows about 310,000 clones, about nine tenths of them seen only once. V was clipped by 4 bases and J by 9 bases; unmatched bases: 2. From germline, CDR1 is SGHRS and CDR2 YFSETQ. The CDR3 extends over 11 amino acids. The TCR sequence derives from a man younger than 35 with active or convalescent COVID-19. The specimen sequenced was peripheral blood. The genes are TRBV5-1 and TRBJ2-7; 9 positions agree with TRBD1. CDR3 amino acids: CASSTGQGQYF. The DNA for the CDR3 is TGCGCCAGCAGCACGGGACAGGGGCAGTACTTC. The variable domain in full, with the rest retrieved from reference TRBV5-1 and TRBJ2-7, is KAGVTQTPRYLIKTRGQQVTLSCSPISGHRSVSWYQQTPGQGLQFLFEYFSETQRNKGNFPGRFSGRQFSNSRSEMNVSTLELGDSALYLCASSTGQGQYFGPGTRLTVT.